The T cell receptor (beta chain) described here comes from a study of blood T cell repertoires in COVID-19. Study processing details: Counts of nucleated cells, estimated from reference gene primer amplification, were obtained. Profiled with immunoSEQ multiplex PCR; TCRdb holds only in-frame clones, not every one. D and trimming come from the DNA, and the V and J calls and clone size come from that table. The data contain about 98,000 clones, about 84% of them seen just once; the ten biggest clones take up roughly 10%. The CDR3 has 17 residues. V shed 1 base and J shed 0 bases, with 13 bases lying between them. The V gene's germline CDR1 is SGHDT and CDR2 YYEEEE. This clone was recorded a few times.

Sequenced sample: peripheral blood. This chain links TRBV5-6 with TRBJ2-2; a weak D match, TRBD2 (5 bases). The receptor was isolated from a woman aged 80 or over with acute or convalescent COVID-19. The CDR3 bases are TGTGCCAGCAGCTTGTTCGGGGAACTCGCGAACACCGGGGAGCTGTTTTTT. This sequence encodes CASSLFGELANTGELFF.